Listed below are T cell receptor beta chains from one sample, sequenced in a study of blood T cell repertoires in COVID-19. The method was immunoSEQ multiplex PCR; TCRdb's version includes in-frame clones alone and lacks a portion of them. The table lists approximately 250,000 clones, about 87% of them singletons. Material for sequencing was peripheral blood. The source of these receptors is a human donor in a cohort sampled during active COVID-19. The CDR3 runs from the conserved cysteine through the conserved F or W. A D gene is named only where the DNA matches it firmly. For some rows the clone size is stated as once, few or many, or as a class when expanded; others skip it.

abundance	d_gene	v_gene	j_gene	CDR3nt	CDR3aa
few	.	TRBV19	TRBJ1-3	TGTGCCAGTAGTATGCAGTGGTCTGGAAACACCATATATTTT	CASSMQWSGNTIYF
once	.	TRBV11-2	TRBJ2-3	TGTGCCAGCAGCTTAGTTAGGGCGGGGATCACAGATACGCAGTATTTT	CASSLVRAGITDTQYF
once	.	TRBV19	TRBJ2-7	TGTGCCAGTAGTCCTCGGACAGCGGATTACGAGCAGTACTTC	CASSPRTADYEQYF
.	TRBD2	TRBV29-1	TRBJ2-5	TGCAGCGTTGAGGAGGGGAGGGGCTTCCCCCAGTACTTC	CSVEEGRGFPQYF
.	.	TRBV4-3	TRBJ2-7	TGCGCCAGCAGCCATGCCACAGGTTCGGGCTACGAGCAGTACTTC	CASSHATGSGYEQYF
.	.	TRBV19	TRBJ2-2	TGTGCCAGTAGACAGTACTCGAACACCGGGGAGCTGTTTTTT	CASRQYSNTGELFF
.	.	TRBV27	TRBJ1-5	TGTGCCAGCAAACAGGGAGTAAGTCAGCCCCAGCATTTT	CASKQGVSQPQHF
.	.	TRBV28	TRBJ2-7	TGTGCCAGCAGCACGCGGGGGCCGCCCTACGAGCAGTACTTC	CASSTRGPPYEQYF
.	.	TRBV6-5	TRBJ1-3	TGTGCCAGCCGGGACATTTATAGGAACACCATATATTTT	CASRDIYRNTIYF
.	TRBD2	TRBV27	TRBJ2-3	TGTGCCAGCAGTTTACGGGCCCAGCGGGGGGTAACAGATACGCAGTATTTT	CASSLRAQRGVTDTQYF
.	.	TRBV5-1	TRBJ2-2	TGCGCCAGCAGCTTGGATACGACCAGGTACACCGGGGAGCTGTTTTTT	CASSLDTTRYTGELFF
.	.	TRBV21-1	TRBJ2-3	TGTGCCAGCAGCGGGGACAGATTGGCTAGCACAGATACGCAGTATTTT	CASSGDRLASTDTQYF
.	.	TRBV6-2/TRBV6-3	TRBJ1-6	TGTGCCAGCAGTTGGGCCGCGAAAACAAATTCACCCCTCCACTTT	CASSWAAKTNSPLHF
.	.	TRBV6-2/TRBV6-3	TRBJ2-7	TGTGCCAGCAGTTACTCGGACAGTGAAGAGCAGTACTTC	CASSYSDSEEQYF
.	TRBD1	TRBV2	TRBJ2-2	TGTGCCAGCCGACCTTTGATGACAGGGGGCTCCGGGGAGCTGTTTTTT	CASRPLMTGGSGELFF
.	.	TRBV6-1	TRBJ2-2	TGTGCCAGCAGTGAGGGGACATATAACACCGGGGAGCTGTTTTTT	CASSEGTYNTGELFF
.	TRBD1	TRBV5-1	TRBJ2-3	TGCGCCAGCAGCTTGGCTGGACAGGGGGCGGCAGATACGCAGTATTTT	CASSLAGQGAADTQYF
.	TRBD1	TRBV7-8	TRBJ1-2	TGTGCCAGCAGCTTAGGGACAGGACCTATAAACTATGGCTACACCTTC	CASSLGTGPINYGYTF
.	.	TRBV9	TRBJ2-5	TGTGCCAGCAGCGCTTCATCGGGGGAGACCCAGTACTTC	CASSASSGETQYF
.	.	TRBV19	TRBJ2-1	TGTGCCAGTAGAAAGAGCTCCTACAATGAGCAGTTCTTC	CASRKSSYNEQFF
few	TRBD2	TRBV6-2/TRBV6-3	TRBJ2-7	TGTGCCAGCAGTTACACAACCGGGACTAGCAACTACGAGCAGTACTTC	CASSYTTGTSNYEQYF
.	.	TRBV12-3/TRBV12-4	TRBJ2-2	TGTGCCAGCGTTGGACAGATAACCGGGGAGCTGTTTTTT	CASVGQITGELFF
once	TRBD2	TRBV2	TRBJ2-1	TGTGCCAGCAGTGTACTAGCGGGGTTCTACAATGAGCAGTTCTTC	CASSVLAGFYNEQFF
.	TRBD1	TRBV12-5	TRBJ2-7	TGTGCTAGTGGTTTTTCGGGTTCGGACAGGGGCCCTTACGAGCAGTACTTC	CASGFSGSDRGPYEQYF
few	TRBD1	TRBV5-1	TRBJ1-2	TGCGCCAGCAGCTACACCTCGGACAGGGTTAGTGGCTACACCTTC	CASSYTSDRVSGYTF
.	TRBD2	TRBV2	TRBJ2-7	TGTGCCAGCAGACAAACTAGCGGCTCCTACGAGCAGTACTTC	CASRQTSGSYEQYF
once	.	TRBV28	TRBJ1-1	TGTGCCAGCAGTTTACTGACAGAGAACACTGAAGCTTTCTTT	CASSLLTENTEAFF
once	TRBD2	TRBV19	TRBJ2-5	TGTGCCAGTAGTATCACTAGCGGGAGTTGGGAGACCCAGTACTTC	CASSITSGSWETQYF
.	TRBD1	TRBV7-3	TRBJ2-1	TGTGCCAGCAGCAAAAGACAGGGATCCTACAATGAGCAGTTCTTC	CASSKRQGSYNEQFF
once	TRBD1	TRBV6-5	TRBJ1-1	TGTGCCAGCAGTTCCCTGAGACAGGGACGGAACACTGAAGCTTTCTTT	CASSSLRQGRNTEAFF
.	TRBD2	TRBV6-2/TRBV6-3	TRBJ2-2	TGTGCCAGCAGCCTAGGACTAGCGGGCGAAACCGGGGAGCTGTTTTTT	CASSLGLAGETGELFF
.	TRBD1	TRBV6-5	TRBJ2-7	TGTGCCAGCAGTTACTCTAGGACAGGGGGCTTATACGAGCAGTACTTC	CASSYSRTGGLYEQYF
once	TRBD1	TRBV29-1	TRBJ2-1	TGCAGCGTTGAAGATCGGAAGAGGGGGCGCAGAGATGAGCAGTTCTTC	CSVEDRKRGRRDEQFF
few	TRBD1	TRBV4-1	TRBJ2-7	TGCGCCAGCAGCCAAGATTGGGACAGGGGAGCTTCCTACGAGCAGTACTTC	CASSQDWDRGASYEQYF
.	.	TRBV7-2	TRBJ2-7	TGTGCCAGCAGCTTAGGGGCCCAGGCCCTCCCCTCCTACGAGCAGTACTTC	CASSLGAQALPSYEQYF
.	TRBD2	TRBV3-1/TRBV3-2	TRBJ2-3	TGTGCCAGCAGGGATCGAGCGGGAATCACAGATACGCAGTATTTT	CASRDRAGITDTQYF
.	TRBD1	TRBV19	TRBJ2-2	TGTGCCAGTAGTACAACCGACAGGGGGGTGTCGAACACCGGGGAGCTGTTTTTT	CASSTTDRGVSNTGELFF
.	.	TRBV5-1	TRBJ2-7	TGCGCCAGCAGCTTGGCAGGCCAAACCTACGAGCAGTACTTC	CASSLAGQTYEQYF
.	.	TRBV29-1	TRBJ1-1	TGCAGCGTTGCACAGTCCTACACTGAAGCTTTCTTT	CSVAQSYTEAFF